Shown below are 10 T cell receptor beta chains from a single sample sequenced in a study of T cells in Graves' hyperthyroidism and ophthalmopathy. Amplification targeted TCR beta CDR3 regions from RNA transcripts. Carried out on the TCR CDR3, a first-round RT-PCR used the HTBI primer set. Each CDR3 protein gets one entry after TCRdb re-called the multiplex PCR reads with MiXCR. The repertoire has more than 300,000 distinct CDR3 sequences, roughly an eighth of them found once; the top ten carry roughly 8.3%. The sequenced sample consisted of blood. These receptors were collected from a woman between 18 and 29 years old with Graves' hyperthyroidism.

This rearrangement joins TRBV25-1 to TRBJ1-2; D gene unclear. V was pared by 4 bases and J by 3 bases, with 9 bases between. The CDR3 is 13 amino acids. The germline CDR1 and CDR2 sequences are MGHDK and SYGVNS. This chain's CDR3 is CASSVGSDYGYTF. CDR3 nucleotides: TGTGCCAGCAGTGTGGGCAGTGACTATGGCTACACCTTC.

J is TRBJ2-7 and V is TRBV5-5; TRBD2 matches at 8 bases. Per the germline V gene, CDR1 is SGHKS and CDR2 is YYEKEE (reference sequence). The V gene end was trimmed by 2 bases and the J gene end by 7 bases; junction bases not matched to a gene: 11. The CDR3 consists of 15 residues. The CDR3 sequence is CASSLALSGNREQYF. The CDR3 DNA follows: TGTGCCAGCAGCTTAGCGCTTAGCGGGAACAGGGAGCAGTACTTC.

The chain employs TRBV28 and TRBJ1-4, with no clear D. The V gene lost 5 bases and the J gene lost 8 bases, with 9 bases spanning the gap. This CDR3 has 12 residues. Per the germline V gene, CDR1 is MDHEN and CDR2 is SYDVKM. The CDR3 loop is CASSTGHEKLFF. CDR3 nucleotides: TGTGCCAGCAGTACCGGTCACGAAAAACTGTTTTTT.

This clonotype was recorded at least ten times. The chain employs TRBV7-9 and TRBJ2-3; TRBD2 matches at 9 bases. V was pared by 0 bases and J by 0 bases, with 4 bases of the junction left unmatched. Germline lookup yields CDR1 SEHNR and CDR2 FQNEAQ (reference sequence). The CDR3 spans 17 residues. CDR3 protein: CASSLASLAGSTDTQYF. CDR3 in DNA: TGTGCCAGCAGCTTAGCCTCCCTAGCGGGGAGCACAGATACGCAGTATTTT.

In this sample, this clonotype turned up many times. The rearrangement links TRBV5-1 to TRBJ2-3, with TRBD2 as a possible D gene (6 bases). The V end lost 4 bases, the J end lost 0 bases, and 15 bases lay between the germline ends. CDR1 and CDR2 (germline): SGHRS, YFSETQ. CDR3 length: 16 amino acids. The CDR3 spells CASSAPSVASTDTQYF. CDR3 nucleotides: TGCGCCAGCAGCGCACCTAGCGTTGCTAGCACAGATACGCAGTATTTT. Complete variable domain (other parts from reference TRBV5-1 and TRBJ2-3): KAGVTQTPRYLIKTRGQQVTLSCSPISGHRSVSWYQQTPGQGLQFLFEYFSETQRNKGNFPGRFSGRQFSNSRSEMNVSTLELGDSALYLCASSAPSVASTDTQYFGPGTRLTVL.

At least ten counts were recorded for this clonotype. The CDR3 DNA sequence: TGTGCCAGCACATGGACAGGGGCGAACACTGAAGCTTTCTTT. Translating gives CASTWTGANTEAFF. The chain joins TRBV28 to TRBJ1-1; 9 nucleotides agree with TRBD1. Trimming took 7 bases from V and 1 from J; bases not matched to a gene: 4. CDR1 and CDR2 from the germline V gene are MDHEN and SYDVKM. The CDR3 length is 14 residues. Combining the CDR3 with reference TRBV28 and TRBJ1-1 gives the whole variable domain DVKVTQSSRYLVKRTGEKVFLECVQDMDHENMFWYRQDPGLGLRLIYFSYDVKMKEKGDIPEGYSVSREKKERFSLILESASTNQTSMYLCASTWTGANTEAFFGQGTRLTVV.

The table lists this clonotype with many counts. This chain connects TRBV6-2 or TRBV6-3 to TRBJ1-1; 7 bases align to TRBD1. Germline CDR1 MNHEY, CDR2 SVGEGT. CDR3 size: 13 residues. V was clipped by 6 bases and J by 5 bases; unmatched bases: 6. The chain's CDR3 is CASRDRQGTEAFF. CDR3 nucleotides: TGTGCCAGCAGAGATAGACAGGGAACTGAAGCTTTCTTT.

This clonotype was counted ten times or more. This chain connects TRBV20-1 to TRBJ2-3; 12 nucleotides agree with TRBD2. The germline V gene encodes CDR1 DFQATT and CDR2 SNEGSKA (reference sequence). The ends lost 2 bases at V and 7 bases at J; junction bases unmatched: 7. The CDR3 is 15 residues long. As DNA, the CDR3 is TGCAGTGCTAGACCTCTAGCGGGAGGGCCACATACGCAGTATTTT. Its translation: CSARPLAGGPHTQYF.

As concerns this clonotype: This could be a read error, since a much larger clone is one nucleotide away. The CDR3 coding sequence is TGTGCCCTAGGGACAGGGGCCACCTACGATGAGCAGTTCTTC. Its protein is CALGTGATYDEQFF. The V and J genes are TRBV30 and TRBJ2-1, with TRBD1 identical over 10 bases. The CDR3 sequence is 14 residues long. CDR1 is GTSNPN and CDR2 is SVGIG in the germline V gene (reference sequence).

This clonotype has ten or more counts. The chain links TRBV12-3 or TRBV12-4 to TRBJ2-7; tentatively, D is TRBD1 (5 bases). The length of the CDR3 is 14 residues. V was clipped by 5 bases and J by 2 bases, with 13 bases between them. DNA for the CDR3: TGTGCCAGCAGTACGACAGCGAGTCCCTACGAGCAGTACTTC. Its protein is CASSTTASPYEQYF.